One sample yielded the 29 T cell receptor beta chains listed below, sequenced in a study of PD-1 blockade in classical Hodgkin lymphoma. Assay: immunoSEQ multiplex PCR; the TCRdb copy retains only in-frame clones and omits some. The repertoire holds roughly 30,000 clones, with around 81% as singletons. Regarding time point: cycle 4 day 1 (C4D1), after 5 to 7 weeks of nivolumab. Every patient relapsed after autologous stem cell transplantation, and brentuximab vedotin exposure varied. Sample: peripheral blood mononuclear cells (PBMCs), taken before the fourth cycle of nivolumab. These receptor sequences come from a human donor with classical Hodgkin lymphoma.

CDR3 in amino acids: CASSLGLDNEQFF. The CDR3 region has the DNA TGTGCCAGCAGCCTGGGACTAGACAATGAGCAGTTCTTC. The gene calls are TRBV11-3 and TRBJ2-1, with 8 bases that match TRBD2. The trim removed 5 bases at V and 5 bases at J, leaving 2 bases unmatched. Germline V gene data show CDR1 as SGHNT and CDR2 as YENEEA. The CDR3 covers 13 residues.

The chain joins TRBV18 to TRBJ1-2; 7 bases are shared with TRBD1. The CDR3 is 16 amino acids. V lost 1 base, J lost 3 bases, and 8 bases stayed unmatched. Looked up from germline, CDR1 is KGHSH and CDR2 is LQKENI. The chain's CDR3 is CASSPLNRDSHYGYTF. The DNA for the CDR3 is TGTGCCAGCTCACCACTCAACCGGGACAGCCACTATGGCTACACCTTC.

The gene calls are TRBV10-3 and TRBJ1-2, with D tentatively TRBD1 (5 bases). Germline assignment: CDR1 ENHRY and CDR2 SYGVKD. The CDR3 is made up of 13 amino acids. Trimming took off 3 bases at V and 3 bases at J, with 8 bases between the two ends. CDR3 sequence: CAISDPRDYGYTF. CDR3 bases: TGTGCCATCAGTGACCCCAGGGACTATGGCTACACCTTC.

The rearrangement links TRBV18 to TRBJ1-2; possibly TRBD1 for D (6 bases). This CDR3 has 13 amino acids. The V end was cut by 1 base, the J end by 6 bases, with 9 bases between. Germline lookup yields CDR1 KGHSH and CDR2 LQKENI. The CDR3 loop is CASSPQAGDGYTF. CDR3 in DNA: TGTGCCAGCTCACCACAGGCAGGGGATGGCTACACCTTC.

This chain connects TRBV7-2 to TRBJ2-2, with D unresolved. CDR3 size: 12 residues. Germline V gene data show CDR1 as SGHTA and CDR2 as FQGNSA. V was shortened by 5 bases and J by 3 bases, with 4 bases between the two germline ends. This CDR3 is CASSPYTGELFF. In DNA form, the CDR3 reads TGTGCCAGCAGCCCCTACACCGGGGAGCTGTTTTTT.

This clone is a singleton in its sample. J is TRBJ1-4 and V is TRBV5-1; D is undetermined. The CDR3 is 16 residues long. Germline CDR1 is SGHRS and CDR2 is YFSETQ. The V end was cut by 6 bases, the J end by 8 bases, with 23 bases between. CDR3 sequence: CASTPGSRIIEEKLFF. Here the CDR3 DNA reads TGCGCCAGCACTCCCGGAAGTCGGATAATAGAAGAAAAACTGTTTTTT.

This clone was detected only once. This chain joins TRBV19 and TRBJ1-2; TRBD1 matches 9 bases. Germline lookup yields CDR1 LNHDA and CDR2 SQIVND (reference sequence). Losses at the gene ends were 1 base for V and 5 bases for J; bases not matched to a gene: 23. The CDR3 is 21 amino acids. Here the CDR3 DNA reads TGTGCCAGTAGTATAGGCTCGGCAGCTACAGGGGGCCTTTCCCCCCGATATGGCTACACCTTC. Protein product: CASSIGSAATGGLSPRYGYTF.

This chain links TRBV27 with TRBJ1-4, with a possible D match to TRBD1 (6 bases). Trimming removed 3 bases at V and 6 bases at J, with 14 bases between. The CDR3 is made up of 15 amino acids. Germline lookup yields CDR1 MNHEY and CDR2 SMNVEV (reference sequence). The DNA for the CDR3 is TGTGCCAGCAGTTTCTCTTATCGGACAGATGAAAAACTGTTTTTT. Residues: CASSFSYRTDEKLFF.

This chain uses TRBV29-1 with TRBJ1-2; D uncertain. Germline CDR1 SQVTM, CDR2 ANQGSEA. Deletions cut 7 bases from V and 3 bases from J, with 15 bases between. The CDR3 loop spans 13 amino acids. Here the CDR3 reads CSAAETDHYGYTF. CDR3 nucleotide sequence: TGCAGCGCCGCCGAAACAGACCACTATGGCTACACCTTC.

The chain recombines TRBV28 with TRBJ2-5; 8 bases match TRBD2. The J segment lost 5 bases and the V segment lost 5 bases, leaving 7 bases of the junction unmatched. This CDR3 is built from 14 residues. The germline gives CDR1 MDHEN, CDR2 SYDVKM. DNA for the CDR3: TGTGCCAGCAGTCCCCCCCGGGAGGGGGAGACCCAGTACTTC. This encodes CASSPPREGETQYF.

This clone occurred once. V usage is TRBV7-8 and J usage is TRBJ2-4; D possibly corresponds to TRBD1 (5 bases). This CDR3 region has 16 residues. The V gene's germline CDR1 is SGHVS and CDR2 FQNEAQ. Trimming left V 5 bases short and J 0 bases short, with 14 bases between. The CDR3 DNA is TGTGCCAGCAGCCCGTCCGTGGGGCTAGCCAAAAACATTCAGTACTTC. Its translation: CASSPSVGLAKNIQYF.

The chain links TRBV4-3 to TRBJ2-1; 12 bases match TRBD2. This CDR3 region has 16 residues. CDR1 LGHNA and CDR2 YSLEER come from the germline V gene. J was trimmed by 4 bases and V by 0 bases; bases with no gene match: 1. The DNA of the CDR3 is TGCGCCAGCAGCCAAGATCTAGCGGGGGGGTACAATGAGCAGTTCTTC. It is translated as CASSQDLAGGYNEQFF.

V usage is TRBV7-9 and J usage is TRBJ1-2; the D gene is possibly TRBD1 (5 bases). The V gene lost 0 bases and the J gene lost 6 bases, with 14 bases spanning the gap. CDR3 size: 15 residues. Looked up from germline, CDR1 is SEHNR and CDR2 is FQNEAQ (reference sequence). The CDR3 DNA is TGTGCCAGCAGCTTAGCGTGGCAGGGTGGGCATGGCTACACCTTC. Encoded protein: CASSLAWQGGHGYTF.

This chain links TRBV19 with TRBJ1-5; no definite D call. V was trimmed by 5 bases and J by 0 bases, leaving 2 bases between them. In germline, CDR1 is LNHDA, CDR2 SQIVND (reference sequence). The CDR3 runs 12 residues. The CDR3: CASSYSNQPQHF. DNA for the CDR3: TGTGCCAGTAGTTATAGCAATCAGCCCCAGCATTTT.

V is TRBV13 and J is TRBJ1-2; D uncertain. Germline CDR1 reads PRHDT; CDR2 reads FYEKMQ (reference sequence). The CDR3 spans 12 residues. Trimming left V 5 bases short and J 8 bases short, with 12 bases between. CDR3 in DNA: TGTGCCAGCAGCAGAGGCCGGAGGGGCTACACCTTC. Its translation is CASSRGRRGYTF. The full variable domain, in which reference TRBV13 and TRBJ1-2 provide the parts outside the CDR3, is AAGVIQSPRHLIKEKRETATLKCYPIPRHDTVYWYQQGPGQDPQFLISFYEKMQSDKGSIPDRFSAQQFSDYHSELNMSSLELGDSALYFCASSRGRRGYTFGSGTRLTVV.

The J gene is TRBJ2-3, the V gene TRBV5-1; no clear D gene. Germline V gives CDR1 SGHRS, CDR2 YFSETQ. The CDR3 has 14 residues. The germline V and J ends were trimmed by 0 bases and 0 bases, with 5 bases remaining between them. This CDR3 reads CASSLGASTDTQYF. The CDR3 nucleotides read TGCGCCAGCAGCTTGGGAGCGAGCACAGATACGCAGTATTTT.

A note on this clone: At one boundary the junction diverges from the germline segment, which might be a read error. The V call is TRBV7-6, the J call TRBJ1-2, with D hard to call. The germline V gene has CDR1 SGHVS and CDR2 FNYEAQ. The CDR3 consists of 13 residues. CDR3 nucleotide sequence: TGTGCCGGCAGCTCTAACAGCTACTATGGCTACACCTTC. Translating gives CAGSSNSYYGYTF.

The rearrangement joins TRBV19 to TRBJ1-2; D is unclear. Trimming took 5 bases from V and 8 from J, leaving 12 bases between them. The germline V gene encodes CDR1 LNHDA and CDR2 SQIVND (reference sequence). This CDR3 spans 12 amino acids. CDR3 bases: TGTGCCAGTAGTCCTAATGGTGGGGGCTACACCTTC. Translating it yields CASSPNGGGYTF.

This chain joins TRBV4-1 and TRBJ2-3; 10 positions match TRBD2. The germline V gene has CDR1 MGHRA and CDR2 YSYEKL. There are 18 residues in the CDR3. V lost 0 bases to trimming and J lost 2 bases; unmatched junction nucleotides: 8. The CDR3 bases are TGCGCCAGCAGCCAAGACGGAGGTAGCGGGAGGTTCACAGATACGCAGTATTTT. It is translated as CASSQDGGSGRFTDTQYF.

The chain joins TRBV28 to TRBJ1-1; D not certain. The CDR3 covers 14 residues. Germline CDR1 MDHEN, CDR2 SYDVKM. The germline V and J ends were trimmed by 6 bases and 0 bases, with 11 bases remaining between them. The DNA of the CDR3 is TGTGCCAGCAGAACCCTCACCTTGAACACTGAAGCTTTCTTT. This codes for CASRTLTLNTEAFF.

The chain recombines TRBV5-6 with TRBJ2-1; TRBD1 agrees at 9 bases. The J segment lost 4 bases and the V segment lost 4 bases, leaving 9 bases of the junction unmatched. The V gene's germline CDR1 is SGHDT and CDR2 YYEEEE. This CDR3 is 16 amino acids long. CDR3 loop: CASSLPFGQGYNEQFF. CDR3 bases: TGTGCCAGCAGCCTACCCTTTGGACAGGGGTACAATGAGCAGTTCTTC.

This rearrangement joins TRBV6-5 to TRBJ2-1; D uncertain. The V gene's germline CDR1 is MNHEY and CDR2 SVGAGI. CDR3 length: 13 amino acids. The V end lost 5 bases, the J end lost 5 bases, and 10 bases lay between the germline ends. The chain's CDR3 is CASSLTFDNEQFF. The CDR3 DNA reads TGTGCCAGCAGTCTGACCTTCGACAATGAGCAGTTCTTC.

The gene calls are TRBV6-5 and TRBJ1-3; D gene ambiguous. The CDR3 has 14 amino acids. The V end was cut by 6 bases, the J end by 0 bases, with 9 bases between. Germline V CDR1 and CDR2: MNHEY, SVGAGI. CDR3 bases: TGTGCCAGCAGCGAGGGAGGCTCTGGAAACACCATATATTTT. Its translation: CASSEGGSGNTIYF.

The rearrangement uses TRBV9 and TRBJ2-1, with D possibly TRBD2 on 5 matching bases. This CDR3 is built from 16 residues. V was shortened by 0 bases and J by 5 bases, with 15 bases between the two germline ends. CDR1 is SGDLS, CDR2 YYNGEE, per germline. The CDR3 region has the DNA TGTGCCAGCAGCGTAGGTATTAGCGCATACAACAATGAGCAGTTCTTC. Protein product: CASSVGISAYNNEQFF.

The chain recombines TRBV9 with TRBJ2-1; D is perhaps TRBD1 (6 bases). The germline gives CDR1 SGDLS, CDR2 YYNGEE. Trimming pared 2 bases from V and 0 bases from J, leaving 9 bases between. The CDR3 extends over 15 amino acids. The CDR3 sequence: CASSVQGSSYNEQFF. In DNA, the CDR3 is TGTGCCAGCAGCGTCCAGGGGAGCTCCTACAATGAGCAGTTCTTC.

V is TRBV4-3 and J is TRBJ1-1; no clear D gene. The CDR3 sequence is 15 residues long. CDR1 and CDR2 from the germline V gene are LGHNA and YSLEER. V lost 2 bases and J lost 6, with 16 bases in between. The CDR3 DNA reads TGCGCCAGCAGCCAATCGGGATCCATCACGGCTGAAGCTTTCTTT. Translating it yields CASSQSGSITAEAFF.

The chain joins TRBV19 to TRBJ1-6; no clear D. Trimming took 7 bases from V and 4 from J, leaving 8 bases between them. CDR3 length: 13 residues. The germline gives CDR1 LNHDA, CDR2 SQIVND (reference sequence). The CDR3 coding sequence is TGTGCCAGTAATGGAGCATATAATTCACCCCTCCACTTT. Translated, it gives CASNGAYNSPLHF.

The V and J genes are TRBV27 and TRBJ2-7; perhaps TRBD2 as D (5 bases). Trimming took 5 bases from V and 0 from J, leaving 8 bases between them. There are 13 residues in the CDR3. Germline V gene lookup returns CDR1 MNHEY and CDR2 SMNVEV (reference sequence). The DNA of the CDR3 is TGTGCCAGCAGTCCGGGAAGCTCCTACGAGCAGTACTTC. This encodes CASSPGSSYEQYF.

The V call is TRBV6-6, the J call TRBJ2-2, with 9 bases fitting TRBD1. The length of the CDR3 is 15 residues. The trim removed 6 bases at V and 4 bases at J, leaving 6 bases unmatched. Germline V lookup: CDR1 MNHNY, CDR2 SVGAGI (reference sequence). As DNA, the CDR3 is TGTGCCAGCAGCTCGGGACAGGGCGGCACCGGGGAGCTGTTTTTT. Translation gives CASSSGQGGTGELFF.